The 3 T cell receptor beta chains below come from one sample, sequenced in a study of blood T cell repertoires in COVID-19. The repertoire was sequenced with immunoSEQ multiplex PCR; TCRdb's copy has only in-frame clones and lacks some. The table includes 95,000 or so clones, less than 90% detected once. The sample consisted of peripheral blood. Receptor source: a man at least 80 years old with active or convalescent COVID-19.

Only a few counts were recorded for this clone. The chain is built from TRBV5-5 and TRBJ1-6, with D maybe TRBD1 (6 bases). The CDR3 has 17 residues. In germline, CDR1 is SGHKS, CDR2 YYEKEE (reference sequence). With 1 base removed from V and 4 bases from J, the gap between germline ends came to 15 bases. The CDR3 nucleotides read TGTGCCAGCAGCTTGTCTTTGCTGGGACAATATAATTCACCCCTCCACTTT. Residues: CASSLSLLGQYNSPLHF.

The chain couples TRBV29-1 to TRBJ1-2; D is uncertain. From germline, CDR1 is SQVTM and CDR2 ANQGSEA. With 3 bases removed from V and 7 bases from J, the gap between germline ends came to 3 bases. This CDR3 region has 9 residues. CDR3 sequence (DNA): TGCAGCGTTGACGGTGGCTACACCTTC. Its protein product is CSVDGGYTF.

V usage is TRBV7-6 and J usage is TRBJ2-3; 9 nucleotides match TRBD2. Trimming removed 0 bases from V and 4 bases from J; junction bases left unmatched: 5. The CDR3 runs 16 residues. Germline V gene data show CDR1 as SGHVS and CDR2 as FNYEAQ. CDR3 protein: CASSLAAGGVADTQYF. CDR3 coding DNA: TGTGCCAGCAGCTTAGCCGCGGGAGGGGTTGCAGATACGCAGTATTTT.